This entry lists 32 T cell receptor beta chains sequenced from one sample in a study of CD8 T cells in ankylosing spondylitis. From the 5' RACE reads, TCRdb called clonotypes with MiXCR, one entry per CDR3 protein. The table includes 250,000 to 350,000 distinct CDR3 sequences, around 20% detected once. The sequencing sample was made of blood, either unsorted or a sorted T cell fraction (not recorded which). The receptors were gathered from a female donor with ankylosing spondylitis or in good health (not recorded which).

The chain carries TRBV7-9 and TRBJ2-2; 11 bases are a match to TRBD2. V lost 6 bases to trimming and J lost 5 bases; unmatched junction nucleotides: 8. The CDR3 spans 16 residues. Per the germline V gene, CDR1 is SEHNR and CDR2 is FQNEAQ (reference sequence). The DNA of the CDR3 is TGTGCCAGCAGTTTTATGGGACTAGCGGAAACCGGGGAGCTGTTTTTT. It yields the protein CASSFMGLAETGELFF.

CDR3: CASSLVGLTAYEQYF. The CDR3 bases are TGTGCCAGCAGCTTAGTGGGGTTAACGGCCTACGAGCAGTACTTC. The chain carries TRBV7-2 and TRBJ2-7; D is undetermined. Between the trimmed V and J ends, which lost 1 base and 2 bases, there was a span of 12 bases. This CDR3 is 15 amino acids long. Germline V gene lookup returns CDR1 SGHTA and CDR2 FQGNSA.

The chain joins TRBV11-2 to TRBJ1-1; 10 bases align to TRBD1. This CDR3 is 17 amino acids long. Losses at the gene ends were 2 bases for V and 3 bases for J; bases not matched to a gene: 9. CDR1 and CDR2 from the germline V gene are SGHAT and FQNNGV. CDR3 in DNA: TGTGCCAGCAGCTTAAGGGGACGTGGGACAGGGGACACTGAAGCTTTCTTT. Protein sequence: CASSLRGRGTGDTEAFF.

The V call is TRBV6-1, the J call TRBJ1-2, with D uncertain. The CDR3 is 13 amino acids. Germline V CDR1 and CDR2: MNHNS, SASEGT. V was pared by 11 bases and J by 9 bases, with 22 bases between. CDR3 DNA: TGTGCCGCCCGGGGTGGGCCTCCGGAGCGCTACACCTTC. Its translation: CAARGGPPERYTF.

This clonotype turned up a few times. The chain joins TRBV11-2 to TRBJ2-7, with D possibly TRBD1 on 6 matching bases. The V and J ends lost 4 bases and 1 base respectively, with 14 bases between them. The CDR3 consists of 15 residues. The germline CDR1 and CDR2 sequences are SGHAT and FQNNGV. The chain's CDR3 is CASSSIPGESYEQYF. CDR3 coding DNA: TGTGCCAGCAGCTCAATACCAGGGGAGTCCTACGAGCAGTACTTC.

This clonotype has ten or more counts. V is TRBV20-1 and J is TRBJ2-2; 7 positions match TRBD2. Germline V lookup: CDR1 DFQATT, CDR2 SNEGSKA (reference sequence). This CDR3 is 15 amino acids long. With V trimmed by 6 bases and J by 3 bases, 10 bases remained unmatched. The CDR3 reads CSARRERGYTGELFF. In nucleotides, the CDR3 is TGCAGTGCCCGACGCGAGCGGGGCTACACCGGGGAGCTGTTTTTT.

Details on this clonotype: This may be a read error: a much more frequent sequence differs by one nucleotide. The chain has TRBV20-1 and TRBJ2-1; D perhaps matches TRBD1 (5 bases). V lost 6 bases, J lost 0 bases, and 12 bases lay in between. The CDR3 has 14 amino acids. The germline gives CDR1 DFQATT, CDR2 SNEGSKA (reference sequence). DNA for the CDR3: TGCAGTGCATCAGGGATGCCCTCCTACAATGAGCAGTTCTTC. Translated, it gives CSASGMPSYNEQFF.

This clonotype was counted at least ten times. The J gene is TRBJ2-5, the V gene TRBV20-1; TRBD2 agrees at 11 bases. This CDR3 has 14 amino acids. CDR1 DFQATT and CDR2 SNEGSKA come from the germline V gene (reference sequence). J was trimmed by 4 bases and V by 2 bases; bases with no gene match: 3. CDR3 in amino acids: CSARTSGRGETQYF. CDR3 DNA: TGCAGTGCTAGAACTAGCGGGAGAGGAGAGACCCAGTACTTC.

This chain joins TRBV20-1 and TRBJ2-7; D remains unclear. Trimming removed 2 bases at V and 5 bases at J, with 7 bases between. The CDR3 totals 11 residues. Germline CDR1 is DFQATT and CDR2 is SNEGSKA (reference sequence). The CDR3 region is CSARKGNEQYF. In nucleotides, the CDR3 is TGCAGTGCTAGAAAAGGAAACGAGCAGTACTTC.

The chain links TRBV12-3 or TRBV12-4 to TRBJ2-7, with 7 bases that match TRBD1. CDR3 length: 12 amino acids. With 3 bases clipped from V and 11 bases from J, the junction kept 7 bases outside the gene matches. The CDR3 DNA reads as TGTGCCAGCAGTTTGAACAGGGGAAGGGAGTACTTC. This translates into CASSLNRGREYF.

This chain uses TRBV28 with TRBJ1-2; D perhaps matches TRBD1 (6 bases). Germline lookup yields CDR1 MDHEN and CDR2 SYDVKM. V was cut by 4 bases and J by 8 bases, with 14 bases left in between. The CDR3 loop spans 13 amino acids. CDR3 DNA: TGTGCCAGCAGTTCCCCGGGGGGCAGGGGCTACACCTTC. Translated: CASSSPGGRGYTF.

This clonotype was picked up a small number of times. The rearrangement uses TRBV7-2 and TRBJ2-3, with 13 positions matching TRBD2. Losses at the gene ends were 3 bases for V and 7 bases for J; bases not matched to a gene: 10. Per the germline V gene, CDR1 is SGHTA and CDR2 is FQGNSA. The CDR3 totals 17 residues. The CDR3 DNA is TGTGCCAGCAGCTTCGGTGGGTCGGGGACTAGCGGGAATACGCAGTATTTT. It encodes CASSFGGSGTSGNTQYF.

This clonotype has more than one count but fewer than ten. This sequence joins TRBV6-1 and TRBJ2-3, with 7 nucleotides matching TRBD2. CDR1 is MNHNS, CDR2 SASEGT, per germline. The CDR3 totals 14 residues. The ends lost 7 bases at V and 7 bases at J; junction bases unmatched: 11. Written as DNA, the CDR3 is TGTGCCAGCACACGGGGCGGGAGCGACAATACGCAGTATTTT. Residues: CASTRGGSDNTQYF.

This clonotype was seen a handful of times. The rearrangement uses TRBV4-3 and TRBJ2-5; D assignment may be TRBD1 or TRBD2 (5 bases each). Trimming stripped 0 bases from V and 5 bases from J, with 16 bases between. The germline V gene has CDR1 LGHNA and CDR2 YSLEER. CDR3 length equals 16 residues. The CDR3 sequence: CASSQDSGGYGETQYF. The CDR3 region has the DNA TGCGCCAGCAGCCAAGATAGTGGGGGATACGGCGAGACCCAGTACTTC.

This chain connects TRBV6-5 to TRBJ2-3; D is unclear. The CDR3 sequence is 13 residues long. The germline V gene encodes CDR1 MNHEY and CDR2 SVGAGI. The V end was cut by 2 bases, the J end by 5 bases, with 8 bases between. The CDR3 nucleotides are TGTGCCAGCAGTTACCTCGGCGGAGATACGCAGTATTTT. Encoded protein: CASSYLGGDTQYF.

The DNA of the CDR3 is TGTGCCAGCAGCTCCGCTTACAATGAGCAGTTCTTC. Protein sequence: CASSSAYNEQFF. This chain links TRBV7-9 with TRBJ2-1, with D unclear. The CDR3 spans 12 residues. Trimming pared 4 bases from V and 4 bases from J, leaving 5 bases between. CDR1 is SEHNR, CDR2 FQNEAQ, per germline (reference sequence).

CDR3 in amino acids: CSVSGQGAETQYF. Written as DNA, the CDR3 is TGCAGCGTCTCGGGACAGGGGGCAGAGACCCAGTACTTC. The gene calls are TRBV29-1 and TRBJ2-5; TRBD1 matches 12 bases. CDR3 length: 13 residues. Germline CDR1 and CDR2: SQVTM and ANQGSEA. The J segment lost 4 bases and the V segment lost 6 bases, leaving 3 bases of the junction unmatched.

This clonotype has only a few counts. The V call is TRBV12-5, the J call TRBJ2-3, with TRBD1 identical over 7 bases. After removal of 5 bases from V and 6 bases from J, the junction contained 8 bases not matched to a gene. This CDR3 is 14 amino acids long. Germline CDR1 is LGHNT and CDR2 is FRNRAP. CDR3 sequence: CASGADRTVDTQYF. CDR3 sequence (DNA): TGTGCTAGTGGTGCGGACAGGACCGTCGATACGCAGTATTTT. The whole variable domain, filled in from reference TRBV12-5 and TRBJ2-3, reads DARVTQTPRHKVTEMGQEVTMRCQPILGHNTVFWYRQTMMQGLELLAYFRNRAPLDDSGMPKDRFSAEMPDATLATLKIQPSEPRDSAVYFCASGADRTVDTQYFGPGTRLTVL.

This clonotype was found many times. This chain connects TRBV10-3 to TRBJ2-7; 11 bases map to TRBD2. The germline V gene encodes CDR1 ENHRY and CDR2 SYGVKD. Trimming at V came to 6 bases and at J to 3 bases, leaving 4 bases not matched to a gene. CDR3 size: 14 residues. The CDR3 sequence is CAIRSGTSGYEQYF. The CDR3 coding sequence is TGTGCCATCAGATCCGGGACTAGCGGCTACGAGCAGTACTTC.

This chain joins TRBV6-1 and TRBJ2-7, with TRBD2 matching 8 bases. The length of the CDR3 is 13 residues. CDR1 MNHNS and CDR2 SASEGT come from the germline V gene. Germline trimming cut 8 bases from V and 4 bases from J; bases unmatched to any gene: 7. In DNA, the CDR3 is TGTGCCAGCCGCGGGACTAGTACATACGAGCAGTACTTC. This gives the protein CASRGTSTYEQYF.

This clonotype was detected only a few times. The CDR3 protein is CASSPMGGGNQPQHF. The CDR3 DNA follows: TGTGCCAGCAGTCCCATGGGGGGAGGCAATCAGCCCCAGCATTTT. The gene calls are TRBV12-3 or TRBV12-4 and TRBJ1-5; a weak D match, TRBD1 (5 bases). Trimming stripped 5 bases from V and 2 bases from J, with 13 bases between. CDR3 length: 15 residues.

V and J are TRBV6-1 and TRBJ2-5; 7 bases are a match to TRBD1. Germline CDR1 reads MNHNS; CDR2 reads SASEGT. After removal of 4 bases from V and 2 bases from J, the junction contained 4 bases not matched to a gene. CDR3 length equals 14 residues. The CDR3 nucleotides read TGTGCCAGCAGTGCAGGGGGTCTTCAAGAGACCCAGTACTTC. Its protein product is CASSAGGLQETQYF.

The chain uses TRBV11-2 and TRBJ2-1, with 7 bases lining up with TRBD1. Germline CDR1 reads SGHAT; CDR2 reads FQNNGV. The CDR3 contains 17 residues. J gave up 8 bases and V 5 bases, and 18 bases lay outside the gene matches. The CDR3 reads CASSTRSAGTVEDEQFF. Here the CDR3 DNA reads TGTGCCAGCAGCACCCGCTCCGCCGGGACAGTGGAGGATGAGCAGTTCTTC.

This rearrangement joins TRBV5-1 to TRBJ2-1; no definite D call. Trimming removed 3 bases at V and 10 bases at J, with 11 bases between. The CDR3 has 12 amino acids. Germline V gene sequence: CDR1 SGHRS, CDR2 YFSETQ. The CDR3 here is CASSSVLTEQFF. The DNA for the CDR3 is TGCGCCAGCAGCTCCGTACTGACCGAGCAGTTCTTC.

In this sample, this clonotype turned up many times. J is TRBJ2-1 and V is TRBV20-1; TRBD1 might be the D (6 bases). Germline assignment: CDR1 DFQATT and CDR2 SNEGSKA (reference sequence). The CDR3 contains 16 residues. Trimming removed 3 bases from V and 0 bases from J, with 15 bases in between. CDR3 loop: CSASDRRDRSYNEQFF. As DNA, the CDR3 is TGCAGTGCTAGTGACAGGCGAGACCGCTCCTACAATGAGCAGTTCTTC.

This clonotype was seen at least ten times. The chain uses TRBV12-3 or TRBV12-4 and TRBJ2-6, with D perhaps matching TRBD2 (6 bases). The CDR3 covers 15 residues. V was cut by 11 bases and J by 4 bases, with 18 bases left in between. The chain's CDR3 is CASRDSRTGANVLTF. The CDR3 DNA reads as TGTGCCTCCAGGGACTCTCGGACAGGGGCCAACGTCCTGACTTTC.

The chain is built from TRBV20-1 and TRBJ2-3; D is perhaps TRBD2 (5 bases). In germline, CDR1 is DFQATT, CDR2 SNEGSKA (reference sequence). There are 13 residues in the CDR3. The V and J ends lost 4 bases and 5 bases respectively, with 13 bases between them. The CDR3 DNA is TGCAGTGCTACTCCTCCTCGGGGAGATACGCAGTATTTT. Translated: CSATPPRGDTQYF.

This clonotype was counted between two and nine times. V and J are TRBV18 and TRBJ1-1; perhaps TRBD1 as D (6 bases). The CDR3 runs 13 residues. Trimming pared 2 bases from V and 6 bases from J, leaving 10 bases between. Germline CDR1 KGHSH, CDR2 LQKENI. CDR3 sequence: CASSPVQGAEAFF. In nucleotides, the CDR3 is TGTGCCAGCTCACCAGTACAGGGTGCTGAAGCTTTCTTT.

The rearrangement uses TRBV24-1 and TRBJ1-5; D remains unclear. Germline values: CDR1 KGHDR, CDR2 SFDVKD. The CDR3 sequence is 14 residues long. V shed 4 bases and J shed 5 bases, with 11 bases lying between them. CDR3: CATSEPSSYQPQHF. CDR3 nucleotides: TGTGCCACCAGTGAACCTTCTAGTTATCAGCCCCAGCATTTT.

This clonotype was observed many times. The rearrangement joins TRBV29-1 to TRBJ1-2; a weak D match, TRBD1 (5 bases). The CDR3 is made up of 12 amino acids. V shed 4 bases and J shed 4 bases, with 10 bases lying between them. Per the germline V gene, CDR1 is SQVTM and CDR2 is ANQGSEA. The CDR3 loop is CSVGGGTYGYTF. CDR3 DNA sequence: TGCAGCGTTGGCGGGGGGACCTATGGCTACACCTTC.

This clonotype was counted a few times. Here the CDR3 reads CASRPSGTYEQYF. The CDR3, as DNA: TGCGCCAGCCGCCCGAGCGGGACTTACGAGCAGTACTTC. The genes are TRBV10-2 and TRBJ2-7; 7 bases fit TRBD2. The CDR3 has 13 amino acids. From germline, CDR1 is WSHSY and CDR2 SAAADI. V shed 8 bases, J shed 4 bases, and the junction held 8 bases outside the gene matches.

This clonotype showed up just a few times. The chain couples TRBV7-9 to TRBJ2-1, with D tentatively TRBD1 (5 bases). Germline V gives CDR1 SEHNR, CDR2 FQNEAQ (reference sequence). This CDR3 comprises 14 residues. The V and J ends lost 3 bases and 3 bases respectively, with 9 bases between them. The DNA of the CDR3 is TGTGCCAGCAGCTTGGCGACAGTCTACAATGAGCAGTTCTTC. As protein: CASSLATVYNEQFF.